Described below is a single T cell receptor (beta chain) sequence and its context. Trimming cost V 6 bases and J 1 base, with 10 bases left between them. Germline CDR1 is SNHLY and CDR2 is FYNNEI. The CDR3 totals 13 residues. These data are taken from a study of blood T cell repertoires in COVID-19. About the research overall: T cells, B-cell-depleted T cells, or PBMCs supplied cDNA or gDNA.

Profiling relied on immunoSEQ multiplex PCR, and the TCRdb table lists in-frame clones only, not all of them. The table has 40,000 to 50,000 clones, 70% to 90% seen once; the top ten hold about 6.1%. Material: peripheral blood. This TCR derives from a human donor in a cohort sampled during active COVID-19. This rearrangement joins TRBV2 to TRBJ2-7; weak D call: TRBD2 (5 bases). The CDR3 DNA follows: TGTGCCAGCAGGGAACGGGGATCCTACGAGCAGTACTTC. It is translated as CASRERGSYEQYF. The variable domain in full, completed from reference TRBV2 and TRBJ2-7, reads EPEVTQTPSHQVTQMGQEVILRCVPISNHLYFYWYRQILGQKVEFLVSFYNNEISEKSEIFDDQFSVERPDGSNFTLKIRSTKLEDSAMYFCASRERGSYEQYFGPGTRLTVT.